The clone carrying this T cell receptor (beta chain) was seen many times. Its antigen is still unknown. The ends were cut back, 2 bases at V and 3 bases at J, with 7 bases in the middle. The germline gives CDR1 GTSNPN, CDR2 SVGIG (reference sequence). CDR3 length: 13 amino acids. The source material, RNA transcripts, was used to amplify TCR beta CDR3 regions. HTBI primers were employed in a first-round RT-PCR of the TCR CDR3. TCRdb re-analysed the multiplex PCR reads in MiXCR, keeping a single row per CDR3 protein. The sample records hundreds of thousands of distinct CDR3 sequences, roughly 14% being singletons. The entry originates in a study of T cells in Graves' hyperthyroidism and ophthalmopathy. Background on the study: Blood was drawn when the patient was first diagnosed and still untreated. Study conclusions and caveats: In the blood, most expanded thyroid clonotypes above 0.001 appeared as well.

Patients with uncontrolled infections, other autoimmune diseases, pregnancy or lactation were excluded. Clinical symptoms, serum thyroxine and TRAb, thyroid ultrasound and orbital computed tomography together formed the diagnostic basis. The sample was blood. This receptor was identified in a middle-aged woman with Graves' ophthalmopathy. This sequence joins TRBV30 and TRBJ2-2; unclear D gene. The CDR3 bases are TGTGCCTGGAGTCCCGATCACACCGGGGAGCTGTTTTTT. As protein: CAWSPDHTGELFF.